This T cell receptor beta chain was captured by sequencing in a study of post-analysis software for immune sequencing data. Prepared libraries of TCR beta cDNA carried unique molecular identifiers. TCRdb redid the calling of the PCR reads with MiXCR, one entry per CDR3 protein. The sample has some 190,000 distinct CDR3 sequences, approximately 28% seen once. Sequencing was carried out using blood. This TCR was recovered from a girl aged 2 to 17 with multiple sclerosis.

The CDR3 nucleotides read TGTGCCAGCAGCTTAGTTCGGACAGATACGCAGTATTTT. It codes for CASSLVRTDTQYF. The J gene is TRBJ2-3, the V gene TRBV7-2, with D unclear. V lost 1 base and J 3 bases, leaving 5 bases between the germline ends. This CDR3 has 13 residues. Per germline, CDR1 SGHTA and CDR2 FQGNSA.